The 2 T cell receptor beta chains below come from one sample, sequenced in a study of technical replicates of blood from a few donors. Profiled with immunoSEQ multiplex PCR; TCRdb holds only in-frame clones, not every one. Here the sample spans some 82,000 clones, roughly 93% being singletons. The sample consisted of T cells isolated from PBMCs. The origin of the receptors is a human donor in good health.

This clone was recorded only once. The genes are TRBV2 and TRBJ1-4, with unresolved D. Germline CDR1 reads SNHLY; CDR2 reads FYNNEI. V lost 3 bases to trimming and J lost 0 bases, with 5 bases between them. The CDR3 has 14 residues. In DNA, the CDR3 is TGTGCCAGCAGTGAGGCAGCAACTAATGAAAAACTGTTTTTT. As protein: CASSEAATNEKLFF.

This chain connects TRBV19 to TRBJ1-2, with D tentatively TRBD1 (5 bases). Trimming took 6 bases from V and 2 from J, leaving 10 bases between them. The CDR3 runs to 13 residues. CDR1 is LNHDA, CDR2 SQIVND, per germline (reference sequence). CDR3: CASRTVRNYGYTF. The CDR3 coding sequence is TGTGCCAGTAGGACAGTACGAAACTATGGCTACACCTTC.